Listed below are T cell receptor beta chains from one sample, sequenced in a study of blood T cell repertoires in COVID-19. The table came from immunoSEQ multiplex PCR; TCRdb's copy has only in-frame clones and leaves some out. The sample yields 130,000 to 150,000 clones, less than 85% seen once. Sequenced material: peripheral blood. The receptors come from a human donor in a cohort sampled during active COVID-19. The CDR3 runs from the conserved cysteine through the conserved F or W. The D gene is left open where the match is weak. Size is stated for part of the rows, as once, few or many counts, or as a class when the clone is expanded.

cdr3_nt cdr3_aa j_call v_call clone_size d_call
TGTGCCACCAGCGGAAGACAGGGAACCCATCGCGAGACCCAGTACTTC CATSGRQGTHRETQYF TRBJ2-5 TRBV15 . TRBD1
TGTGCCAGCAGCTTGGGGACAGACAGCACAGATACGCAGTATTTT CASSLGTDSTDTQYF TRBJ2-3 TRBV5-4 . .
TGTGCCAGGGAGGGGCCGGAGACCCAGTACTTC CAREGPETQYF TRBJ2-5 TRBV2 . .
TGCGCCAGCACGGACTACACTGAAGCTTTCTTT CASTDYTEAFF TRBJ1-1 TRBV5-1 . .
TGTGCTAGTGCCGATGACAGATTCCCCTATGGCTACACCTTC CASADDRFPYGYTF TRBJ1-2 TRBV12-5 . .
TGTGCCAGCAGCTTGGGGGACAGGGTTTTCTTC CASSLGDRVFF TRBJ2-1 TRBV5-6 . TRBD1
TGTGCCAGCAGAGCTCCGGGACAGGGTCACGAGCAGTACTTC CASRAPGQGHEQYF TRBJ2-7 TRBV2 . TRBD1
TGTGCCAGCAGCTATGACAGGGGGCGGTACGAGCAGTACTTC CASSYDRGRYEQYF TRBJ2-7 TRBV5-4 . TRBD1
TGTGCCAGCAGCTTAGGGCGCGTGGAGGGCAGGGGGCGCCCAGATACGCAGTATTTT CASSLGRVEGRGRPDTQYF TRBJ2-3 TRBV11-2 . TRBD1
TGTGCCAGTAGTATAGGACAGGGGAACGAAAAACTGTTTTTT CASSIGQGNEKLFF TRBJ1-4 TRBV19 . TRBD1
TGTGCCAGCAGGTCCCCGGGACAGAGCTCCTACGAGCAGTACTTC CASRSPGQSSYEQYF TRBJ2-7 TRBV28 once TRBD1
TGTGCCAGCAGTTTACGTATAAATGAGCAGTTCTTC CASSLRINEQFF TRBJ2-1 TRBV12-3/TRBV12-4 . .
TGTGCCAGCAGCCCCGAACCAGGGCTCGGAAACGGGGAGCTGTTTTTT CASSPEPGLGNGELFF TRBJ2-2 TRBV5-4 . .
TGTGCCAGCAGCTCGATAGGACAGGGAAACGAGCAGTACTTC CASSSIGQGNEQYF TRBJ2-7 TRBV7-9 few TRBD1
TGTGCCAGCAGTGGCCCAGGGCGGGGACCCCTCCACTTT CASSGPGRGPLHF TRBJ1-6 TRBV2 . .
TGTGCCACCAGAAAAGCAGGGGGACCCTGGGTCACTGAAGCTTTCTTT CATRKAGGPWVTEAFF TRBJ1-1 TRBV24-1 . TRBD1
TGTGCCAGTAGTATTTGGGGACAGGGGAGCAATCAGCCCCAGCATTTT CASSIWGQGSNQPQHF TRBJ1-5 TRBV19 . TRBD1
TGTGCCAGCAGAGGACAGGGATCCCCATTCTATGGCTACACCTTC CASRGQGSPFYGYTF TRBJ1-2 TRBV11-2 once TRBD1
TGTGCCAGCAGCCAGGGGGGGACAGGGAACAATCAGCCCCAGCATTTT CASSQGGTGNNQPQHF TRBJ1-5 TRBV3-1/TRBV3-2 . TRBD1
TGTGCCACGACAGGTGGGGCAAGGAATGAGCAGTTCTTC CATTGGARNEQFF TRBJ2-1 TRBV24-1 . .
TGTGCCACCAGTGATGGTGGACAGTCATATGGCTACACCTTC CATSDGGQSYGYTF TRBJ1-2 TRBV24-1 . .
TGTGCCAGCAGCCTCCAAGCTTGGAGACAAGAGACCCAGTACTTC CASSLQAWRQETQYF TRBJ2-5 TRBV5-6 . .
TGTGCCAGCAGCTTGGCCCCAGGGGAAGAGACCCAGTACTTC CASSLAPGEETQYF TRBJ2-5 TRBV5-4 . .
TGTGCCAGCAGACAGACAGGACTTGGGGGCACCGGGGAGCTGTTTTTT CASRQTGLGGTGELFF TRBJ2-2 TRBV7-9 . .
TGTGCCAGCAGTTACGGCCCCGGGGACACTGAAGCTTTCTTT CASSYGPGDTEAFF TRBJ1-1 TRBV6-5 . .
TGTGCCAGCACTCCGGGACTAGCGGATACAGATACGCAGTATTTT CASTPGLADTDTQYF TRBJ2-3 TRBV6-5 . TRBD2
TGTGCCAGCAGCCGGGGACAGGGAGTAGGAAACACCTTC CASSRGQGVGNTF TRBJ1-2 TRBV3-1/TRBV3-2 . TRBD1
TGTGCCAGCAGCCCTAGCCTGGGACAGGTGTTCACCGGGGAGCTGTTTTTT CASSPSLGQVFTGELFF TRBJ2-2 TRBV7-3 . TRBD1
TGTGCCAGCAGCCAAGATCTAGAGGCTGGAGCACGGGACGAGCAGTACTTC CASSQDLEAGARDEQYF TRBJ2-7 TRBV3-1/TRBV3-2 . .
TGTGCCAGTAGTATATCGGACAGGGTAATTTCGAACACTGAAGCTTTCTTT CASSISDRVISNTEAFF TRBJ1-1 TRBV19 . TRBD1
TGTGCCTGGAGCAGTGCAACTAATGAAAAACTGTTTTTT CAWSSATNEKLFF TRBJ1-4 TRBV30 . .
TGTGCCAGCAGCCAGGCCGGGACAGGCTACAATGAGCAGTTCTTC CASSQAGTGYNEQFF TRBJ2-1 TRBV3-1/TRBV3-2 . TRBD1
TGTGCCCGCCATGACAGTAAATACGAGCAGTACTTC CARHDSKYEQYF TRBJ2-7 TRBV9 . .
TGTGCCAGTAAACCGGGAGCCCAAGGAGCTACGCAGTATTTT CASKPGAQGATQYF TRBJ2-3 TRBV19 once .
TGTGCCAGCAGTTACCGGGGGGCGATGGGGAATGAGCAGTTCTTC CASSYRGAMGNEQFF TRBJ2-1 TRBV6-5 . .
TGTGCCAGCAGTGAACTCGGCAGCCGGGGAGGGATGGCTTTCTTT CASSELGSRGGMAFF TRBJ1-1 TRBV6-1 . .
TGTGCCAGCGCCGAGGGGGCAGGGGCTAGCCGGGGAGATACGCAGTATTTT CASAEGAGASRGDTQYF TRBJ2-3 TRBV11-3 . TRBD1
TGCGCCAGCAGTTCACTCGGGACTAGCCCAGAGACCCAGTACTTC CASSSLGTSPETQYF TRBJ2-5 TRBV5-1 . TRBD2
TGTGCCAGCAGTGAAGCGACAGGGCCTGCCTATGGCTACACCTTC CASSEATGPAYGYTF TRBJ1-2 TRBV6-1 . TRBD1
TGCGCCAGCAGCGCCGACGGGGGGCTGTATCAGCCCCAGCATTTT CASSADGGLYQPQHF TRBJ1-5 TRBV5-1 . .
TGTGCCACCAGCAGAGTCGGGGTTGGGGAGACCCAGTACTTC CATSRVGVGETQYF TRBJ2-5 TRBV15 . .
TGTGCCAGCAGCACCACCGCTTTGGCTACGCAGTATTTT CASSTTALATQYF TRBJ2-3 TRBV7-2 . .
TGTGCCAGCAGTTTAGGTCAGGGGAATGGCTACACCTTC CASSLGQGNGYTF TRBJ1-2 TRBV12-3/TRBV12-4 . .
TGTGCCAGCAGCTCATTGATGATCGCGGCCTACGAGCAGTACTTC CASSSLMIAAYEQYF TRBJ2-7 TRBV5-6 . .
TGTGCCTGGAGTGTACGGGTGGGAGGCACTGGGGCCAACGTCCTGACTTTC CAWSVRVGGTGANVLTF TRBJ2-6 TRBV30 . .